The T cell receptor beta chain described here comes from a study of OX40 agonist ivuxolimab in advanced cancers. About the study: The dose-escalation cohort had hepatocellular carcinoma, melanoma, renal cell or head and neck cancer. Three patients got partial responses; one had hepatocellular carcinoma and two had cutaneous melanoma.

On this clone: Its antigen remains unidentified.

Germline V lookup: CDR1 SNHLY, CDR2 FYNNEI. V dropped 11 bases and J dropped 3; count of bases not matched to a gene: 7. This CDR3 is built from 14 residues. The method was immunoSEQ multiplex PCR; TCRdb's version includes in-frame clones alone and lacks a portion of them. The sample carries 55,000 to 65,000 clones, nearly 90% recorded once. Regarding the study as a whole: Some of the nonresponding patients also showed low levels of normalized T-cell clonal expansion. The study did not work out the antigen specificity of the expanded peripheral T cells.

The rearrangement links TRBV2 to TRBJ2-1, with 10 bases matching TRBD2. Sequences were derived from CD4+ or CD8+ T cells sorted from blood, sampled in a trial of the OX40 agonist ivuxolimab. The source of this sequence is an adult with an advanced solid tumor such as melanoma, head and neck, liver or kidney cancer. The CDR3 sequence: CAGRLAGVYNEQFF. The CDR3 nucleotides read TGTGCCGGCCGTCTAGCGGGGGTCTACAATGAGCAGTTCTTC.